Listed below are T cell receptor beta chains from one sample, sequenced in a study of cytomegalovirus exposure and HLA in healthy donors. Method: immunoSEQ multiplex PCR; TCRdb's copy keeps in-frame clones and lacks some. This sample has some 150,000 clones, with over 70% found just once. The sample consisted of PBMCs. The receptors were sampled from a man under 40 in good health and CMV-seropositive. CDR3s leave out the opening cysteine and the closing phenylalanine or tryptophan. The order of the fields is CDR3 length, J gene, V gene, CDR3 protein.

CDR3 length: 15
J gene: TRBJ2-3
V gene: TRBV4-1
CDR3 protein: ASSQGPAGWRSDTQY

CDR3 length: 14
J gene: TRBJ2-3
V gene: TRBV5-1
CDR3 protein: ASSLGGFRGTDTQY

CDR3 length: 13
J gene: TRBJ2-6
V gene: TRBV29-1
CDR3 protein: SAGQGSSGANVLT

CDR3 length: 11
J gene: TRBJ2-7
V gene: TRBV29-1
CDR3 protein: SVRGTSTYEQY

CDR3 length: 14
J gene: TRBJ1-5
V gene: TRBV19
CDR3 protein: ASRQFQDRVNQPQH

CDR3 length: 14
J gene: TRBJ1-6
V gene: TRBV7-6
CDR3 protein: ASSYVGRLDNSPLH

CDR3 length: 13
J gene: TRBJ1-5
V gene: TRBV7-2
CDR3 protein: ASSLLADSNQPQH

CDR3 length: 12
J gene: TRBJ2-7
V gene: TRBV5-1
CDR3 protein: ASSVGGLSYEQY

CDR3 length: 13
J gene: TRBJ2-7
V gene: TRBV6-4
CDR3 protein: ASSVEDRGYSEQY

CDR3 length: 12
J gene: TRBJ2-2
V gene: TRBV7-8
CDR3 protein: ASSLFGDTGELF

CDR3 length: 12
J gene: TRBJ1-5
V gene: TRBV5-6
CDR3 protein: ASSYGSGDQPQH

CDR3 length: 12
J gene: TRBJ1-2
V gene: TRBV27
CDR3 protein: ASSLWGGGHGYT

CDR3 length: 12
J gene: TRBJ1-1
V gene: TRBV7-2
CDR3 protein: ASSLNLGDRTAF

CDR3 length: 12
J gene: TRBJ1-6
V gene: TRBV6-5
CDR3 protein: ASSTGTGDSPLH

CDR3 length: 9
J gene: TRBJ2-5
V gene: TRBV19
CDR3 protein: ASSTPLEQY

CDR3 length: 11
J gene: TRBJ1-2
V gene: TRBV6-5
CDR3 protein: ATVYGRGLGYT

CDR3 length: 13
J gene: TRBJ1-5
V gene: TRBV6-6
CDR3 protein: ASSSTGVGKQPQH

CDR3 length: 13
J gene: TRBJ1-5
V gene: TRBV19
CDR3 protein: ASRTGDRDNQPQH

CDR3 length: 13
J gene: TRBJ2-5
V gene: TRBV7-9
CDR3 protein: SSSQTAGGGETQY

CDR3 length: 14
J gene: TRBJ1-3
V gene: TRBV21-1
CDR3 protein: ASSKPPYGGRNTIY

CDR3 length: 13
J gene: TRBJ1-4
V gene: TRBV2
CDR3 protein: ASSERGSRDEKLF

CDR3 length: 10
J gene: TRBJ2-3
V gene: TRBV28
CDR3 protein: ASSFPADTQY

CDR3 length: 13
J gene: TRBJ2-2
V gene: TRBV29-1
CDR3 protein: SVEGQGSNTGELF

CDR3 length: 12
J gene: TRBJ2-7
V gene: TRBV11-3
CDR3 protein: ASSPGDPSYEQY

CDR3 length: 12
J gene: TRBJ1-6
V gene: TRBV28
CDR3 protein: ATSGESYNSPLH

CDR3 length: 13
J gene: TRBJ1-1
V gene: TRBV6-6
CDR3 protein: ASSWDRASGTEAF

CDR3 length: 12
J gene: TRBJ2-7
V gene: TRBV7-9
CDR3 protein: ASSLGRRGDEQY

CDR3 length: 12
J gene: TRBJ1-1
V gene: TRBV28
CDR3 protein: ASSLSIRRGEAF

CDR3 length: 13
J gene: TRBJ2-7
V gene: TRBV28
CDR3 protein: ASSPGLAGTYEQY

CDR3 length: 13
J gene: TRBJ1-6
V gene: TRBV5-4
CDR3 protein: ASSFLTATNSPLH

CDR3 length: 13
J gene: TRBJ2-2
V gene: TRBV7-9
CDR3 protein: ASRRGQGHTGELF

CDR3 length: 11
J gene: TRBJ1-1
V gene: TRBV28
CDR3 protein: ASSQYSNTEAF

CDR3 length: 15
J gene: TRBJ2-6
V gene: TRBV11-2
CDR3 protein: ASSSGPLISGANGLT

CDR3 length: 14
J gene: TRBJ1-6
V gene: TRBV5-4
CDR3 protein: ASSLAGGGDNSPLH

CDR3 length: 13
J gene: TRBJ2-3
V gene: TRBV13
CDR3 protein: ASSLGTSVTDTQY

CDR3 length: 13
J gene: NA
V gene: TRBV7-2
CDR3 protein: ASSLSERTGYEQY

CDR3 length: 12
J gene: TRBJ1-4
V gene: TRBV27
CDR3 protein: ASSRWGEDEKLF

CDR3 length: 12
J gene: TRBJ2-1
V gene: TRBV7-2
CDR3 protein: ASSLQGAYNEQF

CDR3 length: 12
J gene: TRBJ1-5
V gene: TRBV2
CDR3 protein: ASTDRLLNQPQH

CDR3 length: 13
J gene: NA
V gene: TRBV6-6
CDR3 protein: ASSYSSGGSYEQY

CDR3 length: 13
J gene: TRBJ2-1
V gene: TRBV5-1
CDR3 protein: ASSEQGTFNNEQF

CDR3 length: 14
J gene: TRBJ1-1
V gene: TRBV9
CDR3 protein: ASSVGGGGVGTEAF

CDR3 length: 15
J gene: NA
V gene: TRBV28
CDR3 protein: ASSPPLGTSAIYEQY

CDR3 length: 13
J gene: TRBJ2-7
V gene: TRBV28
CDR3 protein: ASSAPLAGAYEQY

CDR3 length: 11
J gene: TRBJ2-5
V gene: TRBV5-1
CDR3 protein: ASSFQGGETQY

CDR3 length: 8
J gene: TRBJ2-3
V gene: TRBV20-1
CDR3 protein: SASRDKKY

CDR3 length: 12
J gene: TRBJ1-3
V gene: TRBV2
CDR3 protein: ASKAGRGGNTIY

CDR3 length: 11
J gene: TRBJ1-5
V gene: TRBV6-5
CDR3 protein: ASSTGEGQPQH

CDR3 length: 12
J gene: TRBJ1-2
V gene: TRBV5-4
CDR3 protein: ASSLFTVSYGYT

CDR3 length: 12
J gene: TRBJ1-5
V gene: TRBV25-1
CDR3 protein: ASATGNSNQPQH

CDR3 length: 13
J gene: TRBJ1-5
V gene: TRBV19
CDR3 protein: ASSIVGQGGQPQH

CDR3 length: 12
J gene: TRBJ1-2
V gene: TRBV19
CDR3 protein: ASSPSLLSEGYT

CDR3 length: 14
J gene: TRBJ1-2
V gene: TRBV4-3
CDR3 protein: ASSQVGDFIPYGYT

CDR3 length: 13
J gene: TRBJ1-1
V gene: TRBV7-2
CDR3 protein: ASSSQGALNTEAF

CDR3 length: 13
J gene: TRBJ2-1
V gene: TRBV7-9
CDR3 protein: ASTRGGQGYNEQF